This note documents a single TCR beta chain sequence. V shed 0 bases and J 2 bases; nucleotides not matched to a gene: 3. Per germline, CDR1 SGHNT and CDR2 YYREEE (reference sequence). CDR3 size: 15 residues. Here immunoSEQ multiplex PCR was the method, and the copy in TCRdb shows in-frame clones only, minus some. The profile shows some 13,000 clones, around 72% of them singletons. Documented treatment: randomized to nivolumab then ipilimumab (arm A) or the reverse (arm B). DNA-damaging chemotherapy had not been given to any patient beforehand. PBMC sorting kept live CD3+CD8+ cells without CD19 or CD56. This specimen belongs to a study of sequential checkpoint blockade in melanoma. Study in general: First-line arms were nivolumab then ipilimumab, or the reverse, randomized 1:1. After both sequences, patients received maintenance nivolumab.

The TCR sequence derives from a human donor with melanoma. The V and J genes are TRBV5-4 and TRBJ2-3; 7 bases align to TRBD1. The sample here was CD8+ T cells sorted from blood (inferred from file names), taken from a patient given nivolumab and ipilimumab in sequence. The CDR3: CASSLGQGSTDTQYF. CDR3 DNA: TGTGCCAGCAGCTTGGGACAGGGTTCCACAGATACGCAGTATTTT.